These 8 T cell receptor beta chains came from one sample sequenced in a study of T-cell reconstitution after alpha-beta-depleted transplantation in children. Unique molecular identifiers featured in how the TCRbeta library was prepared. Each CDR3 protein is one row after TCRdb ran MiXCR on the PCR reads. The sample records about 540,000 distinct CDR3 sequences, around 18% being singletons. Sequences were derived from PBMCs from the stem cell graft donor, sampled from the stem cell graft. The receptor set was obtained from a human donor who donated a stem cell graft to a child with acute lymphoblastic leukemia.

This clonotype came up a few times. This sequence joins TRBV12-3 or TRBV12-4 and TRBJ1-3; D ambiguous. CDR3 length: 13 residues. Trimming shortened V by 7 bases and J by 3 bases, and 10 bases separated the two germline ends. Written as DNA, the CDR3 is TGTGCCAGCATCCCCGGAAATGGAAACACCATATATTTT. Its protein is CASIPGNGNTIYF.

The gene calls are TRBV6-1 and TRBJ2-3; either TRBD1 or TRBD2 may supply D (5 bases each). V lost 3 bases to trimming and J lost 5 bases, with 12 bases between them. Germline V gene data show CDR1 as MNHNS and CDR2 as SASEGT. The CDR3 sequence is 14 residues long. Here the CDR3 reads CASSDGGSQDTQYF. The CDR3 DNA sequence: TGTGCCAGCAGTGATGGGGGTAGTCAAGATACGCAGTATTTT.

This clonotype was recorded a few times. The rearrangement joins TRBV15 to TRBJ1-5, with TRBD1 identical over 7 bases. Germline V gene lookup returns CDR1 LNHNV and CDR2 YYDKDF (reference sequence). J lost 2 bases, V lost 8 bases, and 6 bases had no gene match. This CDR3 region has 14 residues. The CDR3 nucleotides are TGTGCCACCGGTGACAGGGAGGGCAATCAGCCCCAGCATTTT. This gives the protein CATGDREGNQPQHF. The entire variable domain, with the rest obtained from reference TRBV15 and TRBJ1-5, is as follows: DAMVIQNPRYQVTQFGKPVTLSCSQTLNHNVMYWYQQKSSQAPKLLFHYYDKDFNNEADTPDNFQSRRPNTSFCFLDIRSPGLGDTAMYLCATGDREGNQPQHFGDGTRLSIL.

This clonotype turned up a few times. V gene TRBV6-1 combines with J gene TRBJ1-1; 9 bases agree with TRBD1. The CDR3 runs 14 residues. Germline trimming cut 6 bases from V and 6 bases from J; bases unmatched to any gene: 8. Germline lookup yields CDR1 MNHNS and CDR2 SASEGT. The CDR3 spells CASRFGQGRAEAFF. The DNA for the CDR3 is TGTGCCAGCAGGTTCGGACAGGGGCGGGCTGAAGCTTTCTTT.

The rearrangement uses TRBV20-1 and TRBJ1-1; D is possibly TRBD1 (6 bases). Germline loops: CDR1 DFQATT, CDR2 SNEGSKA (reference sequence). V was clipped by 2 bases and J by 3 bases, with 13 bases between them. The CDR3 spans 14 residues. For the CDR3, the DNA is TGCAGTGCTAGAACCACTGGGGGCCACACTGAAGCTTTCTTT. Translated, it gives CSARTTGGHTEAFF.

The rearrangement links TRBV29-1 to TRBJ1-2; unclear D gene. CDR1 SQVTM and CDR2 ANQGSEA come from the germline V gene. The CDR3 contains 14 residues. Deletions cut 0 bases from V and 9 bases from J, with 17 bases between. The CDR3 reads CSVEDGGGQSSYTF. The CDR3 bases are TGCAGCGTTGAAGATGGAGGCGGGCAGTCAAGCTACACCTTC.

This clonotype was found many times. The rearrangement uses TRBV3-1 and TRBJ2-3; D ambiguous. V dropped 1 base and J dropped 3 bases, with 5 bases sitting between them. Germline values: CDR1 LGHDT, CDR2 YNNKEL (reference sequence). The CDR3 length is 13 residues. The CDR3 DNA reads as TGTGCCAGCAGCCAAGTAAAAACAGATACGCAGTATTTT. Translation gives CASSQVKTDTQYF.

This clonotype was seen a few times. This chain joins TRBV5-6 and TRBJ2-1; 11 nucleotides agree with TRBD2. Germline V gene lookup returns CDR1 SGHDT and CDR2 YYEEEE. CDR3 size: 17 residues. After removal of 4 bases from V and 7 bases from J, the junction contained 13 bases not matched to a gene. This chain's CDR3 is CASSRLGGLAGGNEQFF. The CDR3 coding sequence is TGTGCCAGCAGCCGCCTGGGCGGACTAGCGGGTGGGAATGAGCAGTTCTTC.